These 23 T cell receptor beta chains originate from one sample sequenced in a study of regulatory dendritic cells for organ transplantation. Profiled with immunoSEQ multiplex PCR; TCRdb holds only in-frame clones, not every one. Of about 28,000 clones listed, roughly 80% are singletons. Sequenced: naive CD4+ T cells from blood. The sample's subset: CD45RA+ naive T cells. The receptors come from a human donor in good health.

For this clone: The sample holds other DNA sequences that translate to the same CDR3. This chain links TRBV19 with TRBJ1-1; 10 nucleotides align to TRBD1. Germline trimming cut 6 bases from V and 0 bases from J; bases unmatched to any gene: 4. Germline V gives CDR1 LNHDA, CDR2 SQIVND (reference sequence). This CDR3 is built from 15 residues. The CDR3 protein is CASRTGGRLNTEAFF. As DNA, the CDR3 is TGTGCCAGTAGGACAGGGGGCCGGCTGAACACTGAAGCTTTCTTT.

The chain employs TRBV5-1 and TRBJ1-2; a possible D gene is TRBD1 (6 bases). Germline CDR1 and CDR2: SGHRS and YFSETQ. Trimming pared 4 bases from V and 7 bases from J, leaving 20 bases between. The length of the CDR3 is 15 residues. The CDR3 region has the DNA TGCGCCAGCAGCATCCTTCTACAGGGCAGGGGTGGCTACACCTTC. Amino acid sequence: CASSILLQGRGGYTF.

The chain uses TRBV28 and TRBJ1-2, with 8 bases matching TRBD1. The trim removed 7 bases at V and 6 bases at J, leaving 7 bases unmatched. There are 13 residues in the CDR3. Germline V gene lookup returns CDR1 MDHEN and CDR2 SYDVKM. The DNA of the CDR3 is TGTGCCAGCAACCCGGACAGGGCGGATGGCTACACCTTC. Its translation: CASNPDRADGYTF.

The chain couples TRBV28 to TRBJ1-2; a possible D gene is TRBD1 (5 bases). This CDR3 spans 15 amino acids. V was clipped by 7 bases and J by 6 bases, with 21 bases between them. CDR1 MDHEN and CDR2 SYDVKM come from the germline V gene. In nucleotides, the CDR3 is TGTGCCAGCACCTCGGGGCAGGGAGGTCATAATGGCTACACCTTC. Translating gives CASTSGQGGHNGYTF.

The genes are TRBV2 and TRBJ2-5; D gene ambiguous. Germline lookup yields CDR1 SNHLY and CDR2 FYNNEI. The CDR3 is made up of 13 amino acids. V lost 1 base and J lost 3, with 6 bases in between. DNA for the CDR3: TGTGCCAGCAGTGAAGGGCTTGAAGAGACCCAGTACTTC. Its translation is CASSEGLEETQYF.

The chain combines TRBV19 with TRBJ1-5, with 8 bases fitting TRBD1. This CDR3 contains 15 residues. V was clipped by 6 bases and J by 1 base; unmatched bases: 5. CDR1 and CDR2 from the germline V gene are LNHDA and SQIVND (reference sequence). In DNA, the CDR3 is TGTGCCAGTAGCTTCTGGACAGGGAGCAATCAGCCCCAGCATTTT. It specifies CASSFWTGSNQPQHF.

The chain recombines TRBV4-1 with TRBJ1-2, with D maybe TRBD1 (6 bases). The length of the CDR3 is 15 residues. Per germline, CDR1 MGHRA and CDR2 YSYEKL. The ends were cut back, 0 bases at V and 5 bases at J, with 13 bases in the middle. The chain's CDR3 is CASSQEFNRAYGYTF. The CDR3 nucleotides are TGCGCCAGCAGCCAAGAGTTTAACAGGGCGTATGGCTACACCTTC.

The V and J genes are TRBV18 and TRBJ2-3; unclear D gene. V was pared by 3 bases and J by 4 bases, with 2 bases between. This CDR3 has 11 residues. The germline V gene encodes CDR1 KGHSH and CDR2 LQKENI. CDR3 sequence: CASSPSDTQYF. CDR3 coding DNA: TGTGCCAGCTCACCCTCAGATACGCAGTATTTT.

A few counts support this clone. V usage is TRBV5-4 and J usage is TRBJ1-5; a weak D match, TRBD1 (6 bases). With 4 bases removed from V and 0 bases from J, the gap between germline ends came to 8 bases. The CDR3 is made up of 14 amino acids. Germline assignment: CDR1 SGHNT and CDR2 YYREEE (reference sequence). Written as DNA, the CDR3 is TGTGCCAGCAGCCTGGACAGTAGCAATCAGCCCCAGCATTTT. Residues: CASSLDSSNQPQHF.

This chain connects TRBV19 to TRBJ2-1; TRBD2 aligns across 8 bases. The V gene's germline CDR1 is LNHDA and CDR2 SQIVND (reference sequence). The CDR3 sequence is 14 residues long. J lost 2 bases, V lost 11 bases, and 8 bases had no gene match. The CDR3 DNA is TGTGCCTCTAGAGGGACTAGGGCCTACAATGAGCAGTTCTTC. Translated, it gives CASRGTRAYNEQFF.

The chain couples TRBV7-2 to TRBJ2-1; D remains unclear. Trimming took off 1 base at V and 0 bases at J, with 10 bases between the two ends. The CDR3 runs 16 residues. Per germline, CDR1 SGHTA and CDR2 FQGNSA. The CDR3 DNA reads TGTGCCAGCAGCTTAGTATCGGGTCTCTCCTACAATGAGCAGTTCTTC. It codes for CASSLVSGLSYNEQFF.

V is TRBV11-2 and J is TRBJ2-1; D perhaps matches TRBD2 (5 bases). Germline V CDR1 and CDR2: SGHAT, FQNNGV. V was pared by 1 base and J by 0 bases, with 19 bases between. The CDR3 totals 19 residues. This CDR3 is CASSLGSGLAGDSYNEQFF. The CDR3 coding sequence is TGTGCCAGCAGCTTAGGGTCTGGGCTGGCGGGTGACTCCTACAATGAGCAGTTCTTC. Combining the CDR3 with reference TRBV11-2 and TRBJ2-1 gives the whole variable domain EAGVAQSPRYKIIEKRQSVAFWCNPISGHATLYWYQQILGQGPKLLIQFQNNGVVDDSQLPKDRFSAERLKGVDSTLKIQPAKLEDSAVYLCASSLGSGLAGDSYNEQFFGPGTRLTVL.

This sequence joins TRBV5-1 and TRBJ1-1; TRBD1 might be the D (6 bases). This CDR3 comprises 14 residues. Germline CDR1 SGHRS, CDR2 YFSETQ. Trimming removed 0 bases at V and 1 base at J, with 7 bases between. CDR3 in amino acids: CASSLEGGNTEAFF. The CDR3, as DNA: TGCGCCAGCAGCTTGGAAGGGGGGAACACTGAAGCTTTCTTT.

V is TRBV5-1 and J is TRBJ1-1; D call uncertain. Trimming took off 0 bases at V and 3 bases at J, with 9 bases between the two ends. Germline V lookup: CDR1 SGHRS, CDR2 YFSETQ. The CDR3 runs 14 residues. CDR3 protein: CASSLAYDYTEAFF. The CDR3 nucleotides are TGCGCCAGCAGCTTGGCTTACGACTACACTGAAGCTTTCTTT.

The CDR3 DNA reads as TGTGCCAGCAGCCTGACAGGGCCTAACTATGGCTACACCTTC. Translation gives CASSLTGPNYGYTF. This chain links TRBV4-2 with TRBJ1-2, with TRBD1 identical over 7 bases. Losses at the gene ends were 4 bases for V and 0 bases for J; bases not matched to a gene: 2. Germline CDR1 is LGHNA and CDR2 is YNFKEQ. The CDR3 sequence is 14 residues long.

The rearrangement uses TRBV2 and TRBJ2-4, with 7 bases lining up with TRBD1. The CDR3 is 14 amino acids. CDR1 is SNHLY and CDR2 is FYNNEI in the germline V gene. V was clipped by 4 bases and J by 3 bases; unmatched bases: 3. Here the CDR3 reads CASSGQGFKNIQYF. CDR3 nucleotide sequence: TGTGCCAGCAGTGGACAGGGATTCAAAAACATTCAGTACTTC. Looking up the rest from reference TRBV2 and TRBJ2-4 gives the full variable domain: EPEVTQTPSHQVTQMGQEVILRCVPISNHLYFYWYRQILGQKVEFLVSFYNNEISEKSEIFDDQFSVERPDGSNFTLKIRSTKLEDSAMYFCASSGQGFKNIQYFGAGTRLSVL.

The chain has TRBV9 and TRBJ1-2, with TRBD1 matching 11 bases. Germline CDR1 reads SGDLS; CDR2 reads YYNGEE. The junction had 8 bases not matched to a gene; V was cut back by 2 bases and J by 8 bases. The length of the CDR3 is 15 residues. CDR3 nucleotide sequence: TGTGCCAGCAGCGTCGAAGGGACAGGGGGTAAGGGCTACACCTTC. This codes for CASSVEGTGGKGYTF.

CDR3 residues: CASSLRGSPSTDTQYF. The CDR3 coding sequence is TGTGCCAGCAGCTTACGCGGGAGCCCTAGCACAGATACGCAGTATTTT. This chain connects TRBV7-8 to TRBJ2-3; 7 bases are shared with TRBD2. Germline loops: CDR1 SGHVS, CDR2 FQNEAQ. The CDR3 runs to 16 residues. V lost 2 bases and J lost 0; bases outside the gene matches: 5.

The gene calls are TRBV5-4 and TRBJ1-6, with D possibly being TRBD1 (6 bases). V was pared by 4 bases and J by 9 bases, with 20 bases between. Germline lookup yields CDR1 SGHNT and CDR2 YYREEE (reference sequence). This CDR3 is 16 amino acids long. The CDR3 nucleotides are TGTGCCAGCAGCAGCGGTACGGACAGTCGTTCTTCACCCCTCCACTTT. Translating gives CASSSGTDSRSSPLHF. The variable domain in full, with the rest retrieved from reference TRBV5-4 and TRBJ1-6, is ETGVTQSPTHLIKTRGQQVTLRCSSQSGHNTVSWYQQALGQGPQFIFQYYREEENGRGNFPPRFSGLQFPNYSSELNVNALELDDSALYLCASSSGTDSRSSPLHFGNGTRLTVT.

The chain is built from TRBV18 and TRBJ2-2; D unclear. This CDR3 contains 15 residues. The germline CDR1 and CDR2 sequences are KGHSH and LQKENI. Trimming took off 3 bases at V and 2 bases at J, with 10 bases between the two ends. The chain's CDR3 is CASSPPSTNTGELFF. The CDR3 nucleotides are TGTGCCAGCTCACCCCCGTCCACTAACACCGGGGAGCTGTTTTTT. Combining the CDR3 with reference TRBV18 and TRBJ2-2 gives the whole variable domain NAGVMQNPRHLVRRRGQEARLRCSPMKGHSHVYWYRQLPEEGLKFMVYLQKENIIDESGMPKERFSAEFPKEGPSILRIQQVVRGDSAAYFCASSPPSTNTGELFFGEGSRLTVL.

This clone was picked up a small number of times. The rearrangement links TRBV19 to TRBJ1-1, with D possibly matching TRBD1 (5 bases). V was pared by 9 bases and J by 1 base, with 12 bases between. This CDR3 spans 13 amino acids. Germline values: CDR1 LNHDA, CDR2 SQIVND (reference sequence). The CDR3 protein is CASGRDRNTEAFF. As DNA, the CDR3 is TGTGCCAGCGGCAGGGATAGGAACACTGAAGCTTTCTTT.

The CDR3 DNA is TGCGCCAGCAGCTTGGGGGACAGGGGGCTTGGCTACACCTTC. Translation: CASSLGDRGLGYTF. The chain uses TRBV5-1 and TRBJ1-2; 12 nucleotides match TRBD1. Germline lookup yields CDR1 SGHRS and CDR2 YFSETQ. The CDR3 runs 14 residues. J was trimmed by 7 bases and V by 0 bases; bases with no gene match: 1.

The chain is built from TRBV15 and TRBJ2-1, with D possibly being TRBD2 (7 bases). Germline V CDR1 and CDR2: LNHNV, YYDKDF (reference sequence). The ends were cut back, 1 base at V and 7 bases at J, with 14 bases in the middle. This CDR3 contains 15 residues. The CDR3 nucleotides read TGTGCCACCAGCAGAGTCGGGGGGCCGGGAAATGAGCAGTTCTTC. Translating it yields CATSRVGGPGNEQFF. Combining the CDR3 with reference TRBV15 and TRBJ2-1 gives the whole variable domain DAMVIQNPRYQVTQFGKPVTLSCSQTLNHNVMYWYQQKSSQAPKLLFHYYDKDFNNEADTPDNFQSRRPNTSFCFLDIRSPGLGDTAMYLCATSRVGGPGNEQFFGPGTRLTVL.